Presented here are 24 T cell receptor beta chains from one specimen sequenced in a study of T cell clonotyping in hematopoietic cell transplantation. TCRdb keeps only in-frame clones here, not all; method: immunoSEQ multiplex PCR. The sample carries a few thousand clones, approximately 80% recorded once. The starting material was peripheral blood mononuclear cells, obtained 30 days after allogeneic stem cell transplant. These receptors all come from a male patient between 55 and 70 years old who had an allogeneic stem cell transplant from an unrelated donor, so the T cells may come from the graft donor. Some clones in this sample may be carry-over from other donors' samples.

The chain links TRBV9 to TRBJ2-1, with D possibly matching TRBD1 (6 bases). The V end lost 4 bases, the J end lost 6 bases, and 17 bases lay between the germline ends. Per germline, CDR1 SGDLS and CDR2 YYNGEE. This CDR3 is 15 amino acids long. CDR3 bases: TGTGCCAGCAGCACCCGGGAAACAGGGAGCAATGAGCAGTTCTTC. It specifies CASSTRETGSNEQFF.

The chain couples TRBV6-1 to TRBJ2-5, with 7 bases that match TRBD2. The CDR3 sequence is 13 residues long. V trimming: 7 bases; J trimming: 9 bases; junction bases outside the gene matches: 11. Germline-derived CDR1 and CDR2 are MNHNS and SASEGT. The CDR3 DNA sequence: TGTGCCAGCACCCCAGACCCGGGGGGAGCCCAGTACTTC. This gives the protein CASTPDPGGAQYF.

In its sample, this clone was seen a few times. This chain uses TRBV28 with TRBJ2-1; the D gene could be TRBD1 or TRBD2 (5 bases each). Germline CDR1 reads MDHEN; CDR2 reads SYDVKM. The CDR3 contains 10 residues. CDR3 bases: TGTGGTATAGGGGACGATGAGCAGTTCTTC. It is translated as CGIGDDEQFF. The full variable domain, rest sourced from reference TRBV28 and TRBJ2-1, is DVKVTQSSRYLVKRTGEKVFLECVQDMDHENMFWYRQDPGLGLRLIYFSYDVKMKEKGDIPEGYSVSREKKERFSLILESASTNQTSMYLCGIGDDEQFFGPGTRLTVL.

The chain employs TRBV5-1 and TRBJ2-5, with 7 bases identical to TRBD2. The germline gives CDR1 SGHRS, CDR2 YFSETQ. J lost 2 bases, V lost 1 base, and 5 bases had no gene match. This CDR3 region has 15 residues. CDR3 DNA: TGCGCCAGCAGCTTGTTGTCTAGCGGACAAGAGACCCAGTACTTC. Protein: CASSLLSSGQETQYF.

This chain links TRBV27 with TRBJ1-2; D is unclear. V shed 3 bases and J shed 2 bases, with 13 bases lying between them. Germline V gives CDR1 MNHEY, CDR2 SMNVEV (reference sequence). CDR3 length: 15 amino acids. Here the CDR3 reads CASSFWAGLNYGYTF. DNA for the CDR3: TGTGCCAGCAGTTTCTGGGCAGGTTTAAACTATGGCTACACCTTC.

The rearrangement joins TRBV10-3 to TRBJ1-1; TRBD1 might be the D (5 bases). Trimming left V 0 bases short and J 5 bases short, with 16 bases between. The CDR3 is made up of 16 amino acids. CDR1 is ENHRY and CDR2 is SYGVKD in the germline V gene. The CDR3 reads CAISESGDPRTTEAFF. CDR3 DNA: TGTGCCATCAGTGAGTCGGGGGATCCCAGGACGACTGAAGCTTTCTTT.

This clone is judged large. The chain uses TRBV6-1 and TRBJ2-7, with D maybe TRBD1 (7 bases). Trimming took off 7 bases at V and 0 bases at J, with 16 bases between the two ends. Germline V gives CDR1 MNHNS, CDR2 SASEGT. There are 15 residues in the CDR3. This chain's CDR3 is CASKQGGSSSYEQYF. The CDR3 region has the DNA TGTGCCAGCAAGCAGGGGGGATCGAGCTCCTACGAGCAGTACTTC.

The rearrangement joins TRBV5-4 to TRBJ2-3; D may match TRBD1 or TRBD2 (6 bases each). V lost 7 bases, J lost 5 bases, and 17 bases lay in between. Germline CDR1 and CDR2: SGHNT and YYREEE (reference sequence). The CDR3 is made up of 14 amino acids. The CDR3: CASLGGRGEDTQYF. The DNA for the CDR3 is TGTGCCAGCTTAGGGGGGAGAGGGGAAGATACGCAGTATTTT.

This clone was detected a few times. This chain connects TRBV11-2 to TRBJ1-2, with D possibly TRBD1 on 5 matching bases. The CDR3 contains 16 residues. Trimming took 5 bases from V and 8 from J, leaving 24 bases between them. The germline CDR1 and CDR2 sequences are SGHAT and FQNNGV. The CDR3: CASSPYGGAGGIGYTF. The CDR3 nucleotides are TGTGCCAGCAGCCCTTACGGTGGGGCTGGGGGAATAGGCTACACCTTC. Variable domain in full (rest from reference TRBV11-2 and TRBJ1-2): EAGVAQSPRYKIIEKRQSVAFWCNPISGHATLYWYQQILGQGPKLLIQFQNNGVVDDSQLPKDRFSAERLKGVDSTLKIQPAKLEDSAVYLCASSPYGGAGGIGYTFGSGTRLTVV.

This chain links TRBV7-9 with TRBJ2-3; D is possibly TRBD1 (6 bases). V was trimmed by 5 bases and J by 0 bases, leaving 12 bases between them. The CDR3 covers 15 residues. Per germline, CDR1 SEHNR and CDR2 FQNEAQ (reference sequence). In DNA, the CDR3 is TGTGCCAGCAGCCCCGTTGGACAGAGCACAGATACGCAGTATTTT. Encoded protein: CASSPVGQSTDTQYF.

This clone occurred once. The J gene is TRBJ2-7, the V gene TRBV7-2; TRBD2 agrees at 7 bases. CDR1 and CDR2 from the germline V gene are SGHTA and FQGNSA. V shed 7 bases and J 2 bases; nucleotides not matched to a gene: 11. This CDR3 is 15 amino acids long. CDR3 in DNA: TGTGCCAGCACCACGGTGGTGGGGGGGGCCTACGAGCAGTACTTC. This translates into CASTTVVGGAYEQYF.

The V gene is TRBV2, the J gene TRBJ1-5, with 9 bases that match TRBD1. The germline gives CDR1 SNHLY, CDR2 FYNNEI. This CDR3 is 13 amino acids long. With V trimmed by 4 bases and J by 7 bases, 2 bases remained unmatched. The CDR3 region is CASSGTGDQPQHF. DNA of the CDR3: TGTGCCAGCAGTGGGACAGGGGACCAGCCCCAGCATTTT.

J is TRBJ2-3 and V is TRBV4-1; 9 nucleotides line up with TRBD1. CDR1 is MGHRA and CDR2 is YSYEKL in the germline V gene. The V gene end was trimmed by 1 base and the J gene end by 5 bases; junction bases not matched to a gene: 4. The CDR3 has 15 residues. This chain's CDR3 is CASSQGTGEGDTQYF. CDR3 DNA: TGCGCCAGCAGCCAAGGGACAGGGGAAGGAGATACGCAGTATTTT.

In this sample, this clone turned up a few times. The rearrangement joins TRBV14 to TRBJ2-5; TRBD2 might be the D (5 bases). Germline V gene data show CDR1 as SGHDN and CDR2 as FVKESK. The CDR3 runs 17 residues. V was shortened by 4 bases and J by 7 bases, with 25 bases between the two germline ends. CDR3 sequence (DNA): TGTGCCAGCAGCCGAACCTCCGGAGGCGCGAAGGTGGGGACCCAGTACTTC. This codes for CASSRTSGGAKVGTQYF.

This chain uses TRBV29-1 with TRBJ2-1; 12 bases align to TRBD2. In germline, CDR1 is SQVTM, CDR2 ANQGSEA. V shed 6 bases, J shed 15 bases, and the junction held 12 bases outside the gene matches. This CDR3 is built from 13 residues. The CDR3 coding sequence is TGCAGCGTGGAACTAGCGGGAGGCGCGATCGGGTTCTTC. It codes for CSVELAGGAIGFF.

This chain connects TRBV19 to TRBJ1-1, with D possibly TRBD1 on 5 matching bases. CDR1 and CDR2 from the germline V gene are LNHDA and SQIVND (reference sequence). Trimming cost V 3 bases and J 5 bases, with 10 bases left between them. CDR3 length equals 13 residues. The CDR3 DNA reads as TGTGCCAGTAGTATCGGTCGGACAACTGAAGCTTTCTTT. The encoded protein is CASSIGRTTEAFF.

The chain combines TRBV2 with TRBJ1-2, with D possibly being TRBD1 (6 bases). Per the germline V gene, CDR1 is SNHLY and CDR2 is FYNNEI. V was trimmed by 8 bases and J by 8 bases, leaving 21 bases between them. The CDR3 has 14 residues. CDR3 region: CASLYVIQGGGYTF. The CDR3 nucleotides read TGTGCCAGCCTATATGTAATACAGGGAGGCGGCTACACCTTC.

This clone qualifies as medium-sized. This rearrangement joins TRBV2 to TRBJ1-6; 7 positions match TRBD1. The junction had 13 bases not matched to a gene; V was cut back by 4 bases and J by 10 bases. The germline CDR1 and CDR2 sequences are SNHLY and FYNNEI. This CDR3 has 16 residues. The CDR3 sequence is CASSGQGGTWGSPLHF. In nucleotides, the CDR3 is TGTGCCAGCAGTGGACAGGGAGGGACTTGGGGGTCACCCCTCCACTTT. The complete variable domain, with remaining parts taken from reference TRBV2 and TRBJ1-6, reads EPEVTQTPSHQVTQMGQEVILRCVPISNHLYFYWYRQILGQKVEFLVSFYNNEISEKSEIFDDQFSVERPDGSNFTLKIRSTKLEDSAMYFCASSGQGGTWGSPLHFGNGTRLTVT.

The chain recombines TRBV5-1 with TRBJ1-1, with D hard to call. The V end lost 5 bases, the J end lost 4 bases, and 18 bases lay between the germline ends. Germline V CDR1 and CDR2: SGHRS, YFSETQ. CDR3 length: 15 residues. The CDR3: CASSSRRDGSTEAFF. The CDR3 DNA is TGCGCCAGCAGTTCGCGGAGAGATGGTAGCACTGAAGCTTTCTTT. Together with reference TRBV5-1 and TRBJ1-1, the CDR3 gives the full variable domain: KAGVTQTPRYLIKTRGQQVTLSCSPISGHRSVSWYQQTPGQGLQFLFEYFSETQRNKGNFPGRFSGRQFSNSRSEMNVSTLELGDSALYLCASSSRRDGSTEAFFGQGTRLTVV.

V usage is TRBV7-3 and J usage is TRBJ1-2; 7 bases align to TRBD1. Germline values: CDR1 SGHTA, CDR2 FQGTGA. V lost 5 bases to trimming and J lost 8 bases; unmatched junction nucleotides: 8. The CDR3 is 13 residues long. The chain's CDR3 is CASSPQTGQGYTF. CDR3 in DNA: TGTGCCAGCAGCCCACAGACAGGGCAAGGCTACACCTTC.

The V call is TRBV29-1, the J call TRBJ2-5, with TRBD1 as a possible D gene (7 bases). Per the germline V gene, CDR1 is SQVTM and CDR2 is ANQGSEA. Deletions cut 1 base from V and 5 bases from J, with 17 bases between. CDR3 length: 15 amino acids. CDR3 sequence reads: CSVEVPQGGRETQYF. The CDR3 bases are TGCAGCGTTGAAGTGCCTCAGGGGGGTCGGGAGACCCAGTACTTC.

The chain combines TRBV27 with TRBJ2-7; D perhaps matches TRBD2 (6 bases). The CDR3 has 13 amino acids. Germline values: CDR1 MNHEY, CDR2 SMNVEV (reference sequence). V was clipped by 4 bases and J by 3 bases, with 10 bases between them. The chain's CDR3 is CASSSGVNYEQYF. For the CDR3, the DNA is TGTGCCAGCAGTTCGGGGGTAAACTACGAGCAGTACTTC.

This chain connects TRBV6-5 to TRBJ1-2; 9 positions agree with TRBD1. This CDR3 has 15 amino acids. V lost 4 bases to trimming and J lost 5 bases; unmatched junction nucleotides: 8. The germline V gene has CDR1 MNHEY and CDR2 SVGAGI. In DNA form, the CDR3 reads TGTGCCAGCAGTTTGGGTGGACAGGGGAGATATGGCTACACCTTC. Residues: CASSLGGQGRYGYTF.

V gene TRBV6-1 combines with J gene TRBJ1-6; possible D gene TRBD1, 6 bases. CDR1 is MNHNS and CDR2 is SASEGT in the germline V gene. CDR3 length equals 14 residues. V lost 3 bases and J 9 bases, leaving 12 bases between the germline ends. The CDR3 loop reads CASSDRQERSPLHF. The CDR3 nucleotides are TGTGCCAGCAGTGATCGACAGGAGCGTTCACCCCTCCACTTT.